This record looks at one T cell receptor beta chain sequence and its context. What it recognizes is unknown. V dropped 3 bases and J dropped 4; count of bases not matched to a gene: 2. The germline V gene has CDR1 ENHRY and CDR2 SYGVKD. The CDR3 length is 16 residues. This sample stems from a study of OX40 agonist ivuxolimab in advanced cancers. Study information: Partial responses were observed in three patients, of whom one had hepatocellular carcinoma and two had cutaneous melanoma. Whole-study findings and limits: Normalized T-cell clonal expansion was also low in a subset of nonresponders. Average numbers of expanded clones were greater in CD8+ T cells than in CD4+.

Measured with immunoSEQ multiplex PCR; TCRdb has only the in-frame clones, and not every one. The repertoire holds more than 65,000 clones, with 85% as singletons. The V gene is TRBV10-3, the J gene TRBJ2-2; 13 bases align to TRBD2. This TCR derives from an adult with an advanced solid tumor such as melanoma, head and neck, liver or kidney cancer. The material sequenced was CD4+ or CD8+ T cells sorted from blood, taken in a trial of the OX40 agonist ivuxolimab. The CDR3 protein is CAISDWTSGGTGELFF. Here the CDR3 DNA reads TGTGCCATCAGTGATTGGACTAGCGGGGGCACCGGGGAGCTGTTTTTT.